This T cell receptor (beta chain) emerged from a study of regulatory T cells in long-lasting Graves disease. Time point indicated: newly diagnosed GD, antithyroid drugs for less than 3 months. PBMCs were the source of the RNA used for TCR sequencing. This clonotype was picked up many times. The CDR3 totals 15 residues. With 5 bases clipped from V and 7 bases from J, the junction kept 11 bases outside the gene matches. Library construction for TCR beta used iRepertoire HTBI primers and Arm-PCR of CDR3 regions. In the original workflow: The identification of about 68 TRBV and 14 TRBJ segments was made across samples. TCRdb recomputed calls from the multiplex PCR reads with MiXCR, one row per CDR3 protein. TCRdb's processing, not the authors' own work, is the source of the V and J calls. The sample holds over 300,000 distinct CDR3 sequences, about 16% seen once.

Sample: peripheral blood mononuclear cells (PBMCs), taken at new diagnosis, from a patient treated with antithyroid drugs. The chain is built from TRBV12-3 or TRBV12-4 and TRBJ2-5, with TRBD2 matching 9 bases. The clonotype originates from a female donor with Graves disease. In DNA form, the CDR3 reads TGTGCCAGCAGTCCTAGCGGGACCCGGGGAGGGACCCAGTACTTC. Protein: CASSPSGTRGGTQYF.